The 10 T cell receptor beta chains given below trace back to one sample, sequenced in a study of blood T cell repertoires in COVID-19. Sequencing was performed with immunoSEQ multiplex PCR; in TCRdb, only in-frame clones are kept and a portion is missing. The data show a few hundred thousand clones, roughly 89% seen once. Source material: peripheral blood. Every receptor here comes from a woman aged 35 to 49 who had recovered from COVID-19.

The chain has TRBV7-9 and TRBJ1-3, with D unclear. Per germline, CDR1 SEHNR and CDR2 FQNEAQ (reference sequence). The CDR3 spans 15 residues. Trimming cost V 1 base and J 0 bases, with 7 bases left between them. The CDR3 sequence is CASSLVQNSGNTIYF. CDR3 in DNA: TGTGCCAGCAGCTTAGTACAGAACTCTGGAAACACCATATATTTT.

J is TRBJ1-2 and V is TRBV28; 7 bases agree with TRBD1. Germline assignment: CDR1 MDHEN and CDR2 SYDVKM. Losses at the gene ends were 4 bases for V and 3 bases for J; bases not matched to a gene: 5. The CDR3 loop spans 14 amino acids. CDR3 sequence (DNA): TGTGCCAGCAGTTCAGGCAGGGGGGACTATGGCTACACCTTC. Protein product: CASSSGRGDYGYTF.

This clone appeared once. The chain links TRBV19 to TRBJ2-7, with TRBD2 matching 13 bases. V shed 11 bases and J 0 bases; nucleotides not matched to a gene: 13. The CDR3 covers 17 residues. Germline V gives CDR1 LNHDA, CDR2 SQIVND (reference sequence). The CDR3 region is CASSGTSGAQSSYEQYF. The CDR3 DNA follows: TGTGCCTCCTCCGGGACTAGCGGGGCCCAAAGCTCCTACGAGCAGTACTTC.

This chain links TRBV3-1 (or the pseudogene TRBV3-2) with TRBJ2-1; 8 bases agree with TRBD2. Germline assignment: CDR1 LGHDT and CDR2 YNNKEL (reference sequence). CDR3 length: 15 amino acids. The ends lost 4 bases at V and 6 bases at J; junction bases unmatched: 8. The CDR3 sequence: CASSPGLGFPNEQFF. The CDR3 bases are TGTGCCAGCAGCCCGGGACTAGGGTTTCCCAATGAGCAGTTCTTC.

The rearrangement uses TRBV4-2 and TRBJ1-6; 11 bases match TRBD1. The CDR3 consists of 15 residues. Germline V gene lookup returns CDR1 LGHNA and CDR2 YNFKEQ. The ends lost 2 bases at V and 10 bases at J; junction bases unmatched: 4. The CDR3: CASSQPGQGESPLHF. The CDR3 DNA is TGTGCCAGCAGCCAACCGGGACAGGGGGAATCACCCCTCCACTTT.

The CDR3 region is CASSRTGGNQPQHF. CDR3 sequence (DNA): TGTGCCAGTAGCAGGACAGGGGGAAATCAGCCCCAGCATTTT. This sequence joins TRBV19 and TRBJ1-5; TRBD1 matches 10 bases. The CDR3 extends over 14 amino acids. The trim removed 6 bases at V and 4 bases at J, leaving 3 bases unmatched. Germline CDR1 reads LNHDA; CDR2 reads SQIVND (reference sequence).

The V and J genes are TRBV6-5 and TRBJ1-1; no clear D gene. V was trimmed by 6 bases and J by 4 bases, leaving 9 bases between them. The CDR3 spans 12 residues. Germline loops: CDR1 MNHEY, CDR2 SVGAGI. The CDR3 bases are TGTGCCAGCAGGGAGGGAGGCACTGAAGCTTTCTTT. Translation: CASREGGTEAFF.

This clone has only one observation. The V and J genes are TRBV14 and TRBJ1-2; TRBD1 aligns across 12 bases. The ends lost 4 bases at V and 4 bases at J; junction bases unmatched: 4. Germline CDR1 SGHDN, CDR2 FVKESK. This CDR3 contains 15 residues. As DNA, the CDR3 is TGTGCCAGCAGCCGAGGGACAGGGGGCGGCTATGGCTACACCTTC. Its protein is CASSRGTGGGYGYTF.

This chain joins TRBV2 and TRBJ1-2, with D possibly TRBD1 on 6 matching bases. Germline V gives CDR1 SNHLY, CDR2 FYNNEI. This CDR3 contains 12 residues. The ends were cut back, 3 bases at V and 6 bases at J, with 8 bases in the middle. The CDR3 sequence: CASSDSGDGYTF. The CDR3, as DNA: TGTGCCAGCAGTGATTCAGGGGATGGCTACACCTTC.

This clone was counted once. The CDR3 here is CASSHLYPGGRETQYF. In nucleotides, the CDR3 is TGTGCCAGCAGCCATCTGTACCCCGGGGGGCGGGAGACCCAGTACTTC. The chain recombines TRBV3-1 (or the pseudogene TRBV3-2) with TRBJ2-5; perhaps TRBD2 as D (7 bases). From germline, CDR1 is LGHDT and CDR2 YNNKEL (reference sequence). This CDR3 is 16 amino acids long. V lost 3 bases and J 5 bases, leaving 19 bases between the germline ends.